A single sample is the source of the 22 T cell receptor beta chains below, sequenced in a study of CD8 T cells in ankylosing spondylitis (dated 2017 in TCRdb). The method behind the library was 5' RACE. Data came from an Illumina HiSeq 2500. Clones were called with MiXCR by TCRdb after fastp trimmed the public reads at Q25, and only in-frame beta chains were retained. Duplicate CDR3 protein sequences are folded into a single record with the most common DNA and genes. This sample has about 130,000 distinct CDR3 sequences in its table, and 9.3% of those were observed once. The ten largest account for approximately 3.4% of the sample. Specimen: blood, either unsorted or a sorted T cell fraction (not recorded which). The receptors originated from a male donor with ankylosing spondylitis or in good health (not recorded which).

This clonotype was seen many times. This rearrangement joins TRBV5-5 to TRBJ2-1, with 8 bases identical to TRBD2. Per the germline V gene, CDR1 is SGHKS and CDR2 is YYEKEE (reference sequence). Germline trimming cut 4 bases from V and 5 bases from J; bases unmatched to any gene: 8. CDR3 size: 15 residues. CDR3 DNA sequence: TGTGCCAGCAGCCTGGGACTAGGAGAACACAATGAGCAGTTCTTC. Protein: CASSLGLGEHNEQFF.

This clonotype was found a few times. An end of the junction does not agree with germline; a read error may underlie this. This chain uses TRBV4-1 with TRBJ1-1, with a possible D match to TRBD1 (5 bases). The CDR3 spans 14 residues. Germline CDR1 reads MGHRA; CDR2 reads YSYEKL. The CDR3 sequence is CASTQAGLISEAFF. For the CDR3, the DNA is TGCGCCAGCACCCAAGCAGGGTTAATCAGTGAAGCTTTCTTT.

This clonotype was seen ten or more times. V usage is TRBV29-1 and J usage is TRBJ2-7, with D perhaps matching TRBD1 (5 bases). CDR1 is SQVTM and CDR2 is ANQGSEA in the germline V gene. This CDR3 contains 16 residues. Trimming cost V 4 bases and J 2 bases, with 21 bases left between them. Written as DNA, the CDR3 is TGCAGCGTTGGGTCAGGGAAATCCTCACTGCCCTACGAGCAGTACTTC. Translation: CSVGSGKSSLPYEQYF.

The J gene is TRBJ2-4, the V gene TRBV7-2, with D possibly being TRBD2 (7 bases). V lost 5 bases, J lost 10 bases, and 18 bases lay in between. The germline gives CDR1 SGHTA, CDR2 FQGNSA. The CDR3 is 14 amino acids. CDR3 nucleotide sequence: TGTGCCAGCAGCGGGGAGGGACACGGGAAAATTCAGTACTTC. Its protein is CASSGEGHGKIQYF.

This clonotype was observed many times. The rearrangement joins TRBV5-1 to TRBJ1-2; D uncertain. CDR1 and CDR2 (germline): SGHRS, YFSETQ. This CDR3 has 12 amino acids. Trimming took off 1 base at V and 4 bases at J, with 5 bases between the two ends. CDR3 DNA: TGCGCCAGCAGCTTGCTGATCTATGGCTACACCTTC. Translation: CASSLLIYGYTF.

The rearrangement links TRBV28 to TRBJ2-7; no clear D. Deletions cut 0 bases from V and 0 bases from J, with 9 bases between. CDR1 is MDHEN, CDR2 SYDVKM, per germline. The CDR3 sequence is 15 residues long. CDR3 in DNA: TGTGCCAGCAGTTTATGGCCGAGTAGCTCCTACGAGCAGTACTTC. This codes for CASSLWPSSSYEQYF.

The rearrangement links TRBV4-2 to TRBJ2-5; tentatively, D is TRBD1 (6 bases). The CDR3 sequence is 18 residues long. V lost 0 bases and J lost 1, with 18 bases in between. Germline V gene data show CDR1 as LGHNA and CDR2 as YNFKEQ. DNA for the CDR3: TGTGCCAGCAGCCAAGAGCCCCACCGGGACACTTCCCAAGAGACCCAGTACTTC. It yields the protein CASSQEPHRDTSQETQYF.

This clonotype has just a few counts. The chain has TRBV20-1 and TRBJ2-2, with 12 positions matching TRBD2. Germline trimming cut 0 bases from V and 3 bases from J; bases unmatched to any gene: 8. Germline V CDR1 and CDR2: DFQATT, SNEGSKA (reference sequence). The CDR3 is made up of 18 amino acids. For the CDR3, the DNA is TGCAGTGCTAGAGACCCAAGGACTAGCGGGACTCACACCGGGGAGCTGTTTTTT. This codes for CSARDPRTSGTHTGELFF.

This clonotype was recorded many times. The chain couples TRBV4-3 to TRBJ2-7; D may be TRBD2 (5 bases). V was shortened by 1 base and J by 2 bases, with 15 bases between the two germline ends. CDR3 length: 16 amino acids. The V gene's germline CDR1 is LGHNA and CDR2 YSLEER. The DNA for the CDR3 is TGCGCCAGCAGCCAAGCAGCGGTAGTGGGGACCTACGAGCAGTACTTC. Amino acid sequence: CASSQAAVVGTYEQYF.

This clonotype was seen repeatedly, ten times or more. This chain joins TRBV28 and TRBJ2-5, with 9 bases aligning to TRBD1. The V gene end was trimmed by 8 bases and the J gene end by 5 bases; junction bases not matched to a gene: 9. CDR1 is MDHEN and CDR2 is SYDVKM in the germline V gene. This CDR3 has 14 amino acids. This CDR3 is CASGRTGDVETQYF. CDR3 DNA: TGTGCCAGCGGGAGGACAGGGGACGTGGAGACCCAGTACTTC.

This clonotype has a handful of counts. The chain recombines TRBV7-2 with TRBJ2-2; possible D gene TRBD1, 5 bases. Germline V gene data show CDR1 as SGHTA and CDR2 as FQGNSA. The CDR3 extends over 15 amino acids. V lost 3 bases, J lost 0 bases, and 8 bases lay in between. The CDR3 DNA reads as TGTGCCAGCAGCTTTAAGACAGCGAACACCGGGGAGCTGTTTTTT. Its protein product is CASSFKTANTGELFF. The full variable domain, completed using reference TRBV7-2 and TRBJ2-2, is GAGVSQSPSNKVTEKGKDVELRCDPISGHTALYWYRQSLGQGLEFLIYFQGNSAPDKSGLPSDRFSAERTGGSVSTLTIQRTQQEDSAVYLCASSFKTANTGELFFGEGSRLTVL.

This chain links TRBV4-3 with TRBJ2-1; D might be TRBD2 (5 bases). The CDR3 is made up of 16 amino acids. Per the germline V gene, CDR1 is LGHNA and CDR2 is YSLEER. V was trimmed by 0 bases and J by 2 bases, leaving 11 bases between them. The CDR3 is CASSQDAAGTYNEQFF. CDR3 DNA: TGCGCCAGCAGCCAAGATGCCGCGGGTACCTACAATGAGCAGTTCTTC.

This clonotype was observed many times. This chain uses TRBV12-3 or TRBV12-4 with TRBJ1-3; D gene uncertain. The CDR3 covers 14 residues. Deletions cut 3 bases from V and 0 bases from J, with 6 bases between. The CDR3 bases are TGTGCCAGCAGTTTGGGGAGCTCTGGAAACACCATATATTTT. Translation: CASSLGSSGNTIYF.

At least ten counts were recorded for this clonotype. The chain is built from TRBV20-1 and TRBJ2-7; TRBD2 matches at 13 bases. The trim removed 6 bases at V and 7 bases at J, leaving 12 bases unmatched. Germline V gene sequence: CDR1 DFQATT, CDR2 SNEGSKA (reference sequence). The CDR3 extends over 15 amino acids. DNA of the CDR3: TGCAGTGCAATACCCGGGACTAGCGGGGCCTGGGAGCAGTACTTC. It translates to CSAIPGTSGAWEQYF.

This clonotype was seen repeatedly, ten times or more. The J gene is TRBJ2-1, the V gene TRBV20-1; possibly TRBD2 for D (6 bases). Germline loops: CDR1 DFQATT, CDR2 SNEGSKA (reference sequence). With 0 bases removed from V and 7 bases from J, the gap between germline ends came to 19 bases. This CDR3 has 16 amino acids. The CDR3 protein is CSARDLTTRGGNEQFF. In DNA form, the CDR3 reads TGCAGTGCTAGAGACCTAACGACTAGGGGAGGTAATGAGCAGTTCTTC.

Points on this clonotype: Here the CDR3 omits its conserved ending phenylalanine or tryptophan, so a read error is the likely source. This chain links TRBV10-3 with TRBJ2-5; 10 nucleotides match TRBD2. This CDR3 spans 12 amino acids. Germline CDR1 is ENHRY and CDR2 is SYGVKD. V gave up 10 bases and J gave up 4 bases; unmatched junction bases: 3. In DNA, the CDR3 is TGTGCCACAGTAGCGGGAGGAGAGACCCAGTACTTG. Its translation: CATVAGGETQYL.

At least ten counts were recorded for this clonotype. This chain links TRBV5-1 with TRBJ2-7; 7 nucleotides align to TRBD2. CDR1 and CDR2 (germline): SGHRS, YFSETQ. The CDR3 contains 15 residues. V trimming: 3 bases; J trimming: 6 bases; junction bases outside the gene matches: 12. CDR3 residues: CASSSTSAGTGEQYF. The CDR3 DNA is TGCGCCAGCAGCTCAACTAGCGCGGGTACGGGCGAGCAGTACTTC.

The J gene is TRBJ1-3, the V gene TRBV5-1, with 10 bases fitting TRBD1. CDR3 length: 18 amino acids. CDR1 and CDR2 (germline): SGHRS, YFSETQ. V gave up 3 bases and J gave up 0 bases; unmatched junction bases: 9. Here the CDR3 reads CASSSRGDRGGSGNTIYF. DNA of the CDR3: TGCGCCAGCAGCTCGCGAGGGGACAGGGGAGGCTCTGGAAACACCATATATTTT.

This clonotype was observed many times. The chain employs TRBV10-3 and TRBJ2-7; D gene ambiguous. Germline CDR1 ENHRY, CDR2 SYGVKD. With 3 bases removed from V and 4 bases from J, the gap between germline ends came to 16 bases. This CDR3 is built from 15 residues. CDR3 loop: CAISDGSWAKYEQYF. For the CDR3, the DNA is TGTGCCATCAGTGATGGTAGCTGGGCAAAATACGAGCAGTACTTC.

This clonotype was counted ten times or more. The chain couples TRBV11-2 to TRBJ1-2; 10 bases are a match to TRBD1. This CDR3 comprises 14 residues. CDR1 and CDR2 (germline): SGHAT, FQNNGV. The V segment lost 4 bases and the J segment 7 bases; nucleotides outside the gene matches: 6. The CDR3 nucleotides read TGTGCCAGCAGCTCTGACAGGGGGCTAAGTGGCTACACCTTC. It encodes CASSSDRGLSGYTF.

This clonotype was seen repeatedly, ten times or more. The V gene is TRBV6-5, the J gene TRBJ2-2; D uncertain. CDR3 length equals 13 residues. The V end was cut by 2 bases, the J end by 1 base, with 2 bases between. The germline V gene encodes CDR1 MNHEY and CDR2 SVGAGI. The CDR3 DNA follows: TGTGCCAGCAGTTACGAGAACACCGGGGAGCTGTTTTTT. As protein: CASSYENTGELFF.

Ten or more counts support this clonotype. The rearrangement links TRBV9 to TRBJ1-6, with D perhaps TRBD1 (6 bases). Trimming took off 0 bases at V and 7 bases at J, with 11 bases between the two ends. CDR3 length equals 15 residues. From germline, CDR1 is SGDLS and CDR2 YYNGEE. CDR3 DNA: TGTGCCAGCAGCGTAGGGGGACAAACGAATTCACCCCTCCACTTT. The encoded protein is CASSVGGQTNSPLHF.